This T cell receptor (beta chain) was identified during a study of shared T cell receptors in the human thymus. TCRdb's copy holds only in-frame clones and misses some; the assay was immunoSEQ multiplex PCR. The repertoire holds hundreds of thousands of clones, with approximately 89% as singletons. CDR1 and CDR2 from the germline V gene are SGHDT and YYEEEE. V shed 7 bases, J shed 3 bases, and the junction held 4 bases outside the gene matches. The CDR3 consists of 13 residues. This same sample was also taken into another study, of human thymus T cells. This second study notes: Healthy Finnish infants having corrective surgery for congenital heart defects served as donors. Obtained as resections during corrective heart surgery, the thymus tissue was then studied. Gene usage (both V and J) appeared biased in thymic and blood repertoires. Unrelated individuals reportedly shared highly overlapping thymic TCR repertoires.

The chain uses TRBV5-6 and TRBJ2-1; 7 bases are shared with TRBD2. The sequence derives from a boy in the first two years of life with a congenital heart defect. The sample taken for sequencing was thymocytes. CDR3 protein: CASRLANYNEQFF. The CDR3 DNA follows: TGTGCCAGCCGACTAGCAAACTACAATGAGCAGTTCTTC.